One and the same sample provided the 7 T cell receptor beta chains below, sequenced in a study of T cell repertoires in cytomegalovirus infection. TCRdb processed the reads anew with MiXCR; each CDR3 protein has one entry. This table holds hundreds of thousands of distinct CDR3 sequences, roughly 29% found once. No antigen is known for these receptors. This sample comprised cultured PBMCs, obtained from culture after CMV antigen stimulation. The source of these receptors is a human donor in good health (CMV status not recorded). Some clones in this sample may be carry-over from other donors' samples.

This clonotype was picked up a small number of times. CDR3 DNA: TGTGCCAGCAGCCAAGTCCGGGAAACGGGGTTGACAGATACGCAGTATTTT. Amino acids: CASSQVRETGLTDTQYF. The V call is TRBV14, the J call TRBJ2-3; tentative D call: TRBD2 (5 bases). The V gene lost 1 base and the J gene lost 3 bases, with 17 bases spanning the gap. The CDR3 length is 17 residues. Germline lookup yields CDR1 SGHDN and CDR2 FVKESK.

The chain has TRBV27 and TRBJ2-4; D perhaps matches TRBD1 (6 bases). Between the trimmed V and J ends, which lost 8 bases and 6 bases, there was a span of 11 bases. The CDR3 spans 12 residues. Germline V CDR1 and CDR2: MNHEY, SMNVEV (reference sequence). The CDR3 DNA reads as TGTGCCAGCTCACAACAGGGAAACATTCAGTACTTC. It is translated as CASSQQGNIQYF.

As for this clonotype: A read error is possible here, since a much larger clone lies one base away. CDR3 amino acids: CASCLVQGGNQPQHF. CDR3 in DNA: TGTGCCAGCTGCTTAGTACAGGGAGGCAATCAGCCCCAGCATTTT. The J gene is TRBJ1-5, the V gene TRBV7-2; possible D gene TRBD1, 6 bases. The CDR3 is 15 residues long. Germline V gene sequence: CDR1 SGHTA, CDR2 FQGNSA.

The sample holds a few counts of this clonotype. V is TRBV7-9 and J is TRBJ2-3; 11 bases are a match to TRBD2. The CDR3 has 15 residues. In germline, CDR1 is SEHNR, CDR2 FQNEAQ (reference sequence). V lost 4 bases, J lost 6 bases, and 6 bases stayed unmatched. As DNA, the CDR3 is TGTGCCAGCAGCTCCTTAGCGGGAGGGCCCGATACGCAGTATTTT. Its translation: CASSSLAGGPDTQYF.

This clonotype has ten or more counts. The chain employs TRBV12-3 or TRBV12-4 and TRBJ2-1; D may be TRBD2 (7 bases). This CDR3 has 14 amino acids. V was trimmed by 10 bases and J by 3 bases, leaving 16 bases between them. This CDR3 is CATLGGGHYNEQFF. DNA for the CDR3: TGTGCCACCCTGGGGGGGGGCCACTACAATGAGCAGTTCTTC.

This clonotype has more than one count but fewer than ten. J is TRBJ2-7 and V is TRBV5-1, with 7 bases identical to TRBD1. CDR3 size: 14 residues. Germline CDR1 reads SGHRS; CDR2 reads YFSETQ. Trimming removed 3 bases from V and 7 bases from J; junction bases left unmatched: 10. The CDR3 DNA sequence: TGCGCCAGCAGCTCTCGGACAGGATCTGTGGAGCAGTACTTC. Translation: CASSSRTGSVEQYF.

This clonotype was seen only a few times. The V call is TRBV27, the J call TRBJ2-7; tentatively, D is TRBD1 (6 bases). Trimming took 8 bases from V and 0 from J, leaving 11 bases between them. The germline CDR1 and CDR2 sequences are MNHEY and SMNVEV (reference sequence). The CDR3 totals 13 residues. The CDR3 protein is CASAGTFSYEQYF. CDR3 nucleotide sequence: TGTGCCAGCGCCGGGACATTCTCCTACGAGCAGTACTTC.